The T cell receptor (beta chain) under discussion was sequenced for a study of blood T cells in healthy people across ages. At the level of the study: There was about one barcoded beta molecule captured by template switching per two T cells. General observations from the study: Changes seen in expanded clonotypes were possibly confounded by donor CMV status left unknown. Relative to aged donors, long-lived donors carried more naive CD4+ cells and displayed higher diversity. Per-million-T-cell TCR beta diversity fell roughly linearly with age.

As regards this clonotype: Its target is unknown.

Sample-barcoded 5' priming and a J-beta primer mix drove a second PCR of roughly 7 to 11 cycles. One entry per CDR3 protein results from TCRdb running MiXCR on the 5' RACE reads. The sample contains around 1,800,000 distinct CDR3 sequences, about two fifths of which appear only once. The CDR3 runs 17 residues. CDR1 is MDHEN, CDR2 SYDVKM, per germline. V trimming: 2 bases; J trimming: 2 bases; junction bases outside the gene matches: 11. The receptor was derived from a human donor in good health. The genes are TRBV28 and TRBJ2-5; TRBD2 matches at 7 bases. The sample consisted of blood. Written as DNA, the CDR3 is TGTGCCAGCAGTTTAACGGGAGGTGGAGGGTATCAAGAGACCCAGTACTTC. As protein: CASSLTGGGGYQETQYF. The full variable domain, in which reference TRBV28 and TRBJ2-5 provide the parts outside the CDR3, is DVKVTQSSRYLVKRTGEKVFLECVQDMDHENMFWYRQDPGLGLRLIYFSYDVKMKEKGDIPEGYSVSREKKERFSLILESASTNQTSMYLCASSLTGGGGYQETQYFGPGTRLLVL.